The TCR beta chain under discussion was sequenced for a study of OX40 agonist ivuxolimab in advanced cancers. Whole-study context: Patients enrolled in dose escalation were diagnosed with hepatocellular carcinoma, melanoma, renal cell or head and neck cancer. Of mixed ages from about 20 to 80 and averaging approximately 60 years, the group was 65% to 85% male.

Libraries were prepared by immunoSEQ multiplex PCR; TCRdb keeps only in-frame clonotypes and omits some of them. The table records 90,000 or so clones, 80% to 95% of them present only once. V lost 2 bases, J lost 3 bases, and 11 bases lay in between. The germline V gene has CDR1 MNHEY and CDR2 SMNVEV (reference sequence). The CDR3 loop spans 14 amino acids. Autoimmune disease history or systemic immunosuppression led to patients being barred. The specimen was CD4+ or CD8+ T cells sorted from blood, collected in a trial of the OX40 agonist ivuxolimab. The receptor was derived from an adult with an advanced solid tumor such as melanoma, head and neck, liver or kidney cancer. The chain uses TRBV27 and TRBJ2-7; TRBD2 might be the D (5 bases). DNA for the CDR3: TGTGCCAGCAGTTTAACCGCGGGCAACTACGAGCAGTACTTC. Amino acid sequence: CASSLTAGNYEQYF.